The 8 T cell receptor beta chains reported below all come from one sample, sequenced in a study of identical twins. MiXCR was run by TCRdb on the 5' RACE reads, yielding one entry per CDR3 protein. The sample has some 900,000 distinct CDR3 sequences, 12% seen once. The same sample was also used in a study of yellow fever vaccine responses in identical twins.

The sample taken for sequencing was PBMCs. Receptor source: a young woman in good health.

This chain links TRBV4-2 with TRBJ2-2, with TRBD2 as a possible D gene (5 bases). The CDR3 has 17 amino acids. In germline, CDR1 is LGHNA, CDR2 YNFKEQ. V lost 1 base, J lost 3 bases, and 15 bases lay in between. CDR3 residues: CASSQGSADPHTGELFF. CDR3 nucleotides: TGTGCCAGCAGCCAAGGGTCAGCGGACCCTCACACCGGGGAGCTGTTTTTT.

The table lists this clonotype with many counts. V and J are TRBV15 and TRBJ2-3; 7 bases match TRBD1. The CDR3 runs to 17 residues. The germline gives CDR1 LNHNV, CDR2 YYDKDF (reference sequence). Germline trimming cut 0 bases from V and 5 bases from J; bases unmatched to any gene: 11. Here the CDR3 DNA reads TGTGCCACCAGCAGAGACATCGGGACAGTGAGTTTAGATACGCAGTATTTT. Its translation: CATSRDIGTVSLDTQYF. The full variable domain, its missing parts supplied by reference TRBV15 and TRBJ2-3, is DAMVIQNPRYQVTQFGKPVTLSCSQTLNHNVMYWYQQKSSQAPKLLFHYYDKDFNNEADTPDNFQSRRPNTSFCFLDIRSPGLGDTAMYLCATSRDIGTVSLDTQYFGPGTRLTVL.

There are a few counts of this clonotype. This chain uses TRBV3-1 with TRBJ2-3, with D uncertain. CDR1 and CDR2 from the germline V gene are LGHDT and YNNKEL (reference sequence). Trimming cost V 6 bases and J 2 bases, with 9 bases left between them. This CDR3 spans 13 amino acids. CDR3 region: CASRPTHTDTQYF. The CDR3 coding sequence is TGTGCCAGCAGGCCGACTCACACAGATACGCAGTATTTT.

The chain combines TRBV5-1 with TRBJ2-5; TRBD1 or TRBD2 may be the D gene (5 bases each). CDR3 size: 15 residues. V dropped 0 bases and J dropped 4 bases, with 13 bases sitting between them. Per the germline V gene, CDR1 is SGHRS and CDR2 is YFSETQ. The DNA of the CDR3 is TGCGCCAGCAGCTTGGAGGGTCCAGGGAGAGAGACCCAGTACTTC. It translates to CASSLEGPGRETQYF. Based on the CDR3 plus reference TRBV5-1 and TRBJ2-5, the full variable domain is KAGVTQTPRYLIKTRGQQVTLSCSPISGHRSVSWYQQTPGQGLQFLFEYFSETQRNKGNFPGRFSGRQFSNSRSEMNVSTLELGDSALYLCASSLEGPGRETQYFGPGTRLLVL.

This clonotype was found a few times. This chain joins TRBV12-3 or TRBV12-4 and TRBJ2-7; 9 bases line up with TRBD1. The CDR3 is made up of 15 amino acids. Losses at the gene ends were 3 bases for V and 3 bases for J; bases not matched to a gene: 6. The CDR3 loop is CASSFRGQGHYEQYF. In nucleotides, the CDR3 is TGTGCCAGCAGTTTTCGGGGACAGGGACACTACGAGCAGTACTTC.

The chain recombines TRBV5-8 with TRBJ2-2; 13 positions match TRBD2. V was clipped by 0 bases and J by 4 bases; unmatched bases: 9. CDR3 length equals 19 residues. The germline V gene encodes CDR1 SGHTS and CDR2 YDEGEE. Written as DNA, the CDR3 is TGTGCCAGCAGCTTGGAACTAGCGGGAGGGCGCACACTCACCGGGGAGCTGTTTTTT. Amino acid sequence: CASSLELAGGRTLTGELFF.

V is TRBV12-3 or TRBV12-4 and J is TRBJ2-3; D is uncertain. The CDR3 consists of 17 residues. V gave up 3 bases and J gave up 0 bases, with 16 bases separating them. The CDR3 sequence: CASSFLAGGASTDTQYF. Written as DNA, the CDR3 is TGTGCCAGCAGTTTCCTCGCTGGCGGAGCTAGCACAGATACGCAGTATTTT.

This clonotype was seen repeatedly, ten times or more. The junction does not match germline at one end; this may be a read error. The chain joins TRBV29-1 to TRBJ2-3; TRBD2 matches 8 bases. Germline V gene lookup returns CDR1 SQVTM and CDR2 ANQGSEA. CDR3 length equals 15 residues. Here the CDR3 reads CSVKDTSGYTDTQYF. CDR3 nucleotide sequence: TGCAGCGTTAAAGATACTAGCGGATACACAGATACGCAGTATTTT.